This record looks at one T cell receptor beta chain sequence and its context. As yet, its antigen is unknown. This sample was included in a study of cytomegalovirus exposure and HLA in healthy donors. Study results and limitations: Most subjects had HLA-A and HLA-B alleles reportedly predicted accurately by TCR beta sequences. In a later analysis, most CMV-associated TCR beta chains appeared HLA-restricted.

J gave up 1 base and V 6 bases, and 6 bases lay outside the gene matches. This CDR3 has 16 residues. Germline values: CDR1 MDHEN, CDR2 SYDVKM. Use of 60 Vbeta and 13 Jbeta primers characterized the PCR. Assay used: immunoSEQ multiplex PCR; TCRdb lists only in-frame clones, some missing. The sample yields around 120,000 clones, 75% to 85% seen once. The genes are TRBV28 and TRBJ1-5; TRBD1 matches at 10 bases. The sequencing sample was made of PBMCs. The TCR sequence derives from a female donor in good health and CMV-seropositive. CDR3 region: CASSWGDRGSNQPQHF. The CDR3 DNA reads TGTGCCAGCAGCTGGGGGGACAGGGGAAGCAATCAGCCCCAGCATTTT.